A single sample gave rise to the 21 T cell receptor beta chains below, sequenced in a study of blood T cell repertoires in COVID-19. The protocol was immunoSEQ multiplex PCR, while the TCRdb copy is restricted to in-frame clones and leaves out a portion. The table lists 120,000 or so clones, about nine tenths of them singletons, with around 8% in the top ten. Sample: peripheral blood. These receptors originate from a man in his 70s who had recovered from COVID-19.

This chain joins TRBV7-9 and TRBJ2-7; 10 nucleotides align to TRBD2. The CDR3 sequence is 15 residues long. Germline CDR1 and CDR2: SEHNR and FQNEAQ (reference sequence). V gave up 5 bases and J gave up 0 bases; unmatched junction bases: 4. The CDR3 coding sequence is TGTGCCAGCAGCCCGAGCGGGGGGGCCTCCTACGAGCAGTACTTC. It is translated as CASSPSGGASYEQYF.

The chain recombines TRBV28 with TRBJ2-3; 8 positions match TRBD1. V was clipped by 6 bases and J by 4 bases; unmatched bases: 6. The CDR3 totals 14 residues. From germline, CDR1 is MDHEN and CDR2 SYDVKM. DNA of the CDR3: TGTGCCAGCAGCCCGGGACAGGTTCCAGATACGCAGTATTTT. The encoded protein is CASSPGQVPDTQYF.

This chain uses TRBV28 with TRBJ1-2, with D perhaps TRBD1 (6 bases). Germline values: CDR1 MDHEN, CDR2 SYDVKM. Trimming removed 5 bases at V and 2 bases at J, with 15 bases between. This CDR3 is 15 amino acids long. CDR3 amino acids: CASSAAGRGNYGYTF. The CDR3 DNA reads TGTGCCAGCAGTGCCGCCGGAAGGGGGAACTATGGCTACACCTTC.

The V gene is TRBV2, the J gene TRBJ2-7, with TRBD2 matching over 8 bases. This CDR3 is built from 12 residues. J lost 12 bases, V lost 10 bases, and 14 bases had no gene match. Germline-derived CDR1 and CDR2 are SNHLY and FYNNEI. The CDR3, as DNA: TGTGCCACGGGGGGGTCGGCCGCTTCGAGGTACTTC. Translating it yields CATGGSAASRYF.

The rearrangement links TRBV29-1 to TRBJ1-4, with D unclear. The CDR3 covers 15 residues. V was clipped by 4 bases and J by 0 bases, with 12 bases between them. Germline V lookup: CDR1 SQVTM, CDR2 ANQGSEA. This CDR3 reads CSVATSTATNEKLFF. The CDR3 DNA is TGCAGCGTTGCCACATCCACCGCAACTAATGAAAAACTGTTTTTT.

The CDR3 loop reads CASSPGLAGGTDTQYF. CDR3 DNA sequence: TGTGCCAGCAGTCCTGGACTAGCGGGGGGGACAGATACGCAGTATTTT. The J gene is TRBJ2-3, the V gene TRBV27; 15 bases fit TRBD2. This CDR3 has 16 amino acids. Germline lookup yields CDR1 MNHEY and CDR2 SMNVEV (reference sequence). The junction had 3 bases not matched to a gene; V was cut back by 5 bases and J by 3 bases.

The rearrangement joins TRBV29-1 to TRBJ1-4; 8 bases map to TRBD1. The V and J ends lost 4 bases and 5 bases, in that order; junction bases with no gene match: 0. The germline V gene encodes CDR1 SQVTM and CDR2 ANQGSEA. The CDR3 has 12 residues. Here the CDR3 reads CSVGQGNEKLFF. The CDR3 DNA sequence: TGCAGCGTTGGACAGGGGAATGAAAAACTGTTTTTT.

The chain is built from TRBV7-6 and TRBJ2-2; 9 bases are shared with TRBD1. CDR3 length equals 14 residues. The ends lost 5 bases at V and 5 bases at J; junction bases unmatched: 3. The V gene's germline CDR1 is SGHVS and CDR2 FNYEAQ. DNA for the CDR3: TGTGCCAGCAGCCTGGGACAGGGTACCGGGGAGCTGTTTTTT. Encoded protein: CASSLGQGTGELFF.

As concerns this clone: Other DNA sequences within the sample encode an identical CDR3. CDR3 sequence: CASSPTSGSYNEQFF. As DNA, the CDR3 is TGCGCCAGCAGCCCTACGTCTGGGAGTTACAATGAGCAGTTCTTC. The rearrangement links TRBV5-1 to TRBJ2-1, with D possibly matching TRBD2 (5 bases). V was shortened by 4 bases and J by 4 bases, with 15 bases between the two germline ends. The CDR3 totals 15 residues. Germline CDR1 reads SGHRS; CDR2 reads YFSETQ.

The V and J genes are TRBV30 and TRBJ2-7; 7 bases align to TRBD1. The ends lost 0 bases at V and 4 bases at J; junction bases unmatched: 3. CDR3 size: 13 residues. Per the germline V gene, CDR1 is GTSNPN and CDR2 is SVGIG (reference sequence). In DNA, the CDR3 is TGTGCCTGGAGTGTAGGGACAGAGTACGAGCAGTACTTC. Translating gives CAWSVGTEYEQYF.

The V call is TRBV9, the J call TRBJ2-1, with TRBD2 matching 11 bases. The J segment lost 8 bases and the V segment lost 2 bases, leaving 3 bases of the junction unmatched. The germline V gene encodes CDR1 SGDLS and CDR2 YYNGEE. This CDR3 is built from 14 residues. CDR3 sequence: CASSVSGGAYEQFF. CDR3 sequence (DNA): TGTGCCAGCAGCGTTAGCGGGGGGGCTTATGAGCAGTTCTTC. Looking up the rest from reference TRBV9 and TRBJ2-1 gives the full variable domain: DSGVTQTPKHLITATGQRVTLRCSPRSGDLSVYWYQQSLDQGLQFLIQYYNGEERAKGNILERFSAQQFPDLHSELNLSSLELGDSALYFCASSVSGGAYEQFFGPGTRLTVL.

The chain links TRBV7-9 to TRBJ2-3; D is uncertain. CDR1 and CDR2 from the germline V gene are SEHNR and FQNEAQ (reference sequence). The CDR3 has 12 residues. Trimming cost V 4 bases and J 2 bases, with 4 bases left between them. The DNA of the CDR3 is TGTGCCAGCAGCTCGTTCACAGATACGCAGTATTTT. Amino acids: CASSSFTDTQYF.

This chain connects TRBV7-2 to TRBJ2-3; possible D gene TRBD2, 6 bases. V lost 1 base, J lost 5 bases, and 13 bases lay in between. This CDR3 region has 15 residues. Germline-derived CDR1 and CDR2 are SGHTA and FQGNSA. CDR3 bases: TGTGCCAGCAGCTTAGTTCGCGGGGCGCAAGATACGCAGTATTTT. Translating it yields CASSLVRGAQDTQYF.

This chain links TRBV7-6 with TRBJ2-7; 7 nucleotides agree with TRBD2. Germline V lookup: CDR1 SGHVS, CDR2 FNYEAQ. This CDR3 spans 16 amino acids. V lost 0 bases to trimming and J lost 4 bases; unmatched junction nucleotides: 9. The CDR3 DNA reads as TGTGCCAGCAGCTTAGCAGGTACGGGAGGCACGTACGAGCAGTACTTC. Translated: CASSLAGTGGTYEQYF.

V gene TRBV20-1 combines with J gene TRBJ2-1, with 8 bases identical to TRBD2. CDR1 is DFQATT, CDR2 SNEGSKA, per germline (reference sequence). This CDR3 comprises 15 residues. Germline trimming cut 3 bases from V and 9 bases from J; bases unmatched to any gene: 13. This chain's CDR3 is CSASYLRGGRGEQFF. CDR3 in DNA: TGCAGTGCTAGTTATTTGCGCGGGGGGCGCGGTGAGCAGTTCTTC.

The chain joins TRBV7-2 to TRBJ1-4; TRBD1 is a possible D gene (6 bases). Germline assignment: CDR1 SGHTA and CDR2 FQGNSA. The CDR3 runs 15 residues. The V and J ends lost 4 bases and 2 bases respectively, with 11 bases between them. The CDR3 DNA follows: TGTGCCAGCAGCTCGAGGGGGACGACTAATGAAAAACTGTTTTTT. This translates into CASSSRGTTNEKLFF.

The V gene is TRBV11-2, the J gene TRBJ1-3; tentative D call: TRBD1 (6 bases). In germline, CDR1 is SGHAT, CDR2 FQNNGV. Trimming shortened V by 6 bases and J by 0 bases, and 6 bases separated the two germline ends. The length of the CDR3 is 13 residues. Written as DNA, the CDR3 is TGTGCCAGCAGGGGGGCCTCTGGAAACACCATATATTTT. As protein: CASRGASGNTIYF.

This clone was detected only a few times. The same CDR3 is also encoded by other DNA sequences in this sample. The chain carries TRBV30 and TRBJ1-1; D remains ambiguous. Germline V gene sequence: CDR1 GTSNPN, CDR2 SVGIG (reference sequence). The CDR3 has 14 amino acids. Trimming removed 0 bases from V and 1 base from J, with 9 bases in between. This CDR3 is CAWSVQAGNTEAFF. The CDR3 DNA reads TGTGCCTGGAGTGTCCAGGCGGGGAACACTGAAGCTTTCTTT.

V is TRBV24-1 and J is TRBJ2-2; D possibly corresponds to TRBD2 (5 bases). The germline V gene encodes CDR1 KGHDR and CDR2 SFDVKD. The length of the CDR3 is 14 residues. The V gene lost 3 bases and the J gene lost 3 bases, with 7 bases spanning the gap. The CDR3 reads CATSDSGHTGELFF. DNA for the CDR3: TGTGCCACCAGTGATAGCGGACACACCGGGGAGCTGTTTTTT.

This chain links TRBV6-1 with TRBJ1-2; D is unresolved. This CDR3 has 17 residues. Germline V CDR1 and CDR2: MNHNS, SASEGT. Trimming pared 2 bases from V and 0 bases from J, leaving 16 bases between. CDR3 sequence reads: CASSERGGTAANYGYTF. The CDR3 nucleotides are TGTGCCAGCAGTGAACGGGGAGGAACGGCAGCTAACTATGGCTACACCTTC.

This clone was seen a handful of times. J is TRBJ2-2 and V is TRBV2, with D possibly matching TRBD2 (5 bases). The CDR3 spans 13 residues. The germline gives CDR1 SNHLY, CDR2 FYNNEI. The V and J ends lost 6 bases and 5 bases respectively, with 10 bases between them. CDR3 DNA sequence: TGTGCCAGCAGCCTACTAGGGACCGGGGAGCTGTTTTTT. Amino acids: CASSLLGTGELFF.